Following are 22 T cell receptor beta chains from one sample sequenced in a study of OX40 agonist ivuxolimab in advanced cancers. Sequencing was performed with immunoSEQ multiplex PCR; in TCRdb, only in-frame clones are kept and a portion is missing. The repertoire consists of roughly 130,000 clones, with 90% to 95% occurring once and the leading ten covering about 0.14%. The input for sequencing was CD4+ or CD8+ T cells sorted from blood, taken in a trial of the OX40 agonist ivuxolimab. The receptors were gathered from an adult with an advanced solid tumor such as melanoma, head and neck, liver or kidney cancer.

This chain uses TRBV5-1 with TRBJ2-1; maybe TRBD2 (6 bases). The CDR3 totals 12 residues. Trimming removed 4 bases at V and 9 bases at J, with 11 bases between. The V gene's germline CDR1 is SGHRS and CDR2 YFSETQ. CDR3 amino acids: CASSPWRGEQFF. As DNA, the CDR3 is TGCGCCAGCAGCCCCTGGCGGGGTGAGCAGTTCTTC.

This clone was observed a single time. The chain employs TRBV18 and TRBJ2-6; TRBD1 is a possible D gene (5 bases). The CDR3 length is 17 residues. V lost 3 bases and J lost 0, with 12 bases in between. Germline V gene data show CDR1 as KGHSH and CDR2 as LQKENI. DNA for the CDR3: TGTGCCAGCTCACCCATGACAGTGAGCTCTGGGGCCAACGTCCTGACTTTC. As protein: CASSPMTVSSGANVLTF.

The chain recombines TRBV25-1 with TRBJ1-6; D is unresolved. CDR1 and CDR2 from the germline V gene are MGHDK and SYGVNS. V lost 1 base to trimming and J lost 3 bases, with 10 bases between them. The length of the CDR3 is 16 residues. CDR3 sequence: CASSESLGFYNSPLHF. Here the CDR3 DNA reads TGTGCCAGCAGTGAATCGCTGGGTTTCTATAATTCACCCCTCCACTTT.

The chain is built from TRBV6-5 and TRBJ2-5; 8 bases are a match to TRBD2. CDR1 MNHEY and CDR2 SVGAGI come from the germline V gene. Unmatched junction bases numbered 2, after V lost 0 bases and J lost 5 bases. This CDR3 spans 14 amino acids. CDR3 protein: CASSYSVAGETQYF. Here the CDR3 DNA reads TGTGCCAGCAGTTACTCTGTAGCGGGGGAGACCCAGTACTTC.

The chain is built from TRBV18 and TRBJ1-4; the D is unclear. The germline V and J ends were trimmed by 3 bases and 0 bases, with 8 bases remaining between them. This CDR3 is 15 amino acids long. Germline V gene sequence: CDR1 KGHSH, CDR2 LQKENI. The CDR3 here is CASSPAAATNEKLFF. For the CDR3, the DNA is TGTGCCAGCTCACCCGCAGCTGCAACTAATGAAAAACTGTTTTTT.

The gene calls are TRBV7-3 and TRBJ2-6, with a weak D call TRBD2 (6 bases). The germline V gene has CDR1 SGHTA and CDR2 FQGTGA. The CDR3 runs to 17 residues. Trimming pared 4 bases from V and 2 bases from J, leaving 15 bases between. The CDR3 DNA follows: TGTGCCAGCAGCTCGTCGTCATGGGAGGCTGGGGCCAACGTCCTGACTTTC. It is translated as CASSSSSWEAGANVLTF.

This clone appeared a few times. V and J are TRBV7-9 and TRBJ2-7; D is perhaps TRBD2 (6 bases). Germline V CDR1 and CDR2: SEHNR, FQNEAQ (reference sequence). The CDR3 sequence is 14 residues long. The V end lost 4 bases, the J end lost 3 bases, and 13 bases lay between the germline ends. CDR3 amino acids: CASSSRGRDYEQYF. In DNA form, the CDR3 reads TGTGCCAGCAGCTCGCGGGGCAGAGACTACGAGCAGTACTTC.

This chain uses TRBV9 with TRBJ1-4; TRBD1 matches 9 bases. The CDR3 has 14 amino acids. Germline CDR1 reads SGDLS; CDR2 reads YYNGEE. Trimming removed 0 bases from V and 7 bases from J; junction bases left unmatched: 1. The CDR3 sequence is CASSVGTGAEKLFF. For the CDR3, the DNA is TGTGCCAGCAGCGTAGGGACAGGGGCTGAAAAACTGTTTTTT. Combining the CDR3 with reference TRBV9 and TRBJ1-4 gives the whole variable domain DSGVTQTPKHLITATGQRVTLRCSPRSGDLSVYWYQQSLDQGLQFLIQYYNGEERAKGNILERFSAQQFPDLHSELNLSSLELGDSALYFCASSVGTGAEKLFFGSGTQLSVL.

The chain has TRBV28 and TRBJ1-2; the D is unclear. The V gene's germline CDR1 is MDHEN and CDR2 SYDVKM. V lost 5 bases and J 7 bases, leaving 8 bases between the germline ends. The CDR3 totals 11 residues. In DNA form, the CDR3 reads TGTGCCAGCAGTGCGCGGCGTGGCTACACCTTC. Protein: CASSARRGYTF.

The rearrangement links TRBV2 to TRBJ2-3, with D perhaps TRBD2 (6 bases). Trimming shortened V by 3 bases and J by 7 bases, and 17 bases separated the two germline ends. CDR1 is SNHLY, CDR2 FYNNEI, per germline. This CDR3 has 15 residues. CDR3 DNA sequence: TGTGCCAGCAGTGAGTCCAGGGAGGTCGGCTATACGCAGTATTTT. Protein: CASSESREVGYTQYF.

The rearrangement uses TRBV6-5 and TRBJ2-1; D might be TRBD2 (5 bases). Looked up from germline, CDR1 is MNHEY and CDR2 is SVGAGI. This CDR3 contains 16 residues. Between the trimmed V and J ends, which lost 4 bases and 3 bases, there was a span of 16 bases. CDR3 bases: TGTGCCAGCAGTTCTAGGCTAGCACAAAGCTACAATGAGCAGTTCTTC. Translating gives CASSSRLAQSYNEQFF.

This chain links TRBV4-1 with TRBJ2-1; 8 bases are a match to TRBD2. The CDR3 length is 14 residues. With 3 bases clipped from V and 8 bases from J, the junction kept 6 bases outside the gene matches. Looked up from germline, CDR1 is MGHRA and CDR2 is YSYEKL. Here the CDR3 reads CASSHTGTRYEQFF. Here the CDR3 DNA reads TGCGCCAGCAGCCACACCGGGACTAGGTATGAGCAGTTCTTC.

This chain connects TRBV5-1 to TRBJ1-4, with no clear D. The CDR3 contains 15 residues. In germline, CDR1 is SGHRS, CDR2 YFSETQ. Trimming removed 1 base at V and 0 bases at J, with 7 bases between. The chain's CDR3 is CASSLLPATNEKLFF. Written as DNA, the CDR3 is TGCGCCAGCAGCTTGCTACCTGCAACTAATGAAAAACTGTTTTTT.

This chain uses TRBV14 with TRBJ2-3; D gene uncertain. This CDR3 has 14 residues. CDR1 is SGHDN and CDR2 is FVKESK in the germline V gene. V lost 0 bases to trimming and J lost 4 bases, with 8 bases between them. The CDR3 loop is CASSQDGRADTQYF. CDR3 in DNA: TGTGCCAGCAGCCAAGATGGACGGGCAGATACGCAGTATTTT. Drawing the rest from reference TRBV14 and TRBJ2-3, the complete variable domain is EAGVTQFPSHSVIEKGQTVTLRCDPISGHDNLYWYRRVMGKEIKFLLHFVKESKQDESGMPNNRFLAERTGGTYSTLKVQPAELEDSGVYFCASSQDGRADTQYFGPGTRLTVL.

The CDR3 DNA sequence: TGCGCCAGCAGCTTAAACACAGATACGCAGTATTTT. Translation: CASSLNTDTQYF. V usage is TRBV5-1 and J usage is TRBJ2-3, with D unresolved. Germline V gene lookup returns CDR1 SGHRS and CDR2 YFSETQ. The CDR3 sequence is 12 residues long. Trimming removed 2 bases from V and 2 bases from J, with 3 bases in between.

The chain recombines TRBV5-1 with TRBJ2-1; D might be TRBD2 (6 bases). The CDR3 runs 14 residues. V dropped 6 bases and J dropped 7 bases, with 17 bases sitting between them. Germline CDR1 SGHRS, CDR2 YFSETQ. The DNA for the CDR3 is TGCGCCAGCACTGGAGGGGTGAGTGGGAATGAGCAGTTCTTC. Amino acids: CASTGGVSGNEQFF.

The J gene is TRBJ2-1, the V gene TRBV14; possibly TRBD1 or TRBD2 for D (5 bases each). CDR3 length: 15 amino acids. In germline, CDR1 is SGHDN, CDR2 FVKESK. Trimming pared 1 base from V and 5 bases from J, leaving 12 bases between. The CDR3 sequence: CASSQVTGRHNEQFF. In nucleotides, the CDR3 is TGTGCCAGCAGCCAAGTGACGGGGCGCCACAATGAGCAGTTCTTC. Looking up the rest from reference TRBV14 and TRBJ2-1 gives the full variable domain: EAGVTQFPSHSVIEKGQTVTLRCDPISGHDNLYWYRRVMGKEIKFLLHFVKESKQDESGMPNNRFLAERTGGTYSTLKVQPAELEDSGVYFCASSQVTGRHNEQFFGPGTRLTVL.

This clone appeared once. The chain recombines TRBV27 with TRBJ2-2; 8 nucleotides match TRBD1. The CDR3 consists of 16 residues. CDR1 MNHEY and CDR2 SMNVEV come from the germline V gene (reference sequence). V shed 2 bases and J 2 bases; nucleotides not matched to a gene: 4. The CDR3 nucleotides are TGTGCCAGCAGTTTAGTGGACAGGGTCAACACCGGGGAGCTGTTTTTT. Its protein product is CASSLVDRVNTGELFF.

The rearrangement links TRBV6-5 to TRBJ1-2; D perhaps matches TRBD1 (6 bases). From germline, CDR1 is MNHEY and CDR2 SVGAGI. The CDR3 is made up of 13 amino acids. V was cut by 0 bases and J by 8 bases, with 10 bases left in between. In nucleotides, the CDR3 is TGTGCCAGCAGTTACTCGAGGGGGTCGGGCTACACCTTC. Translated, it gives CASSYSRGSGYTF.

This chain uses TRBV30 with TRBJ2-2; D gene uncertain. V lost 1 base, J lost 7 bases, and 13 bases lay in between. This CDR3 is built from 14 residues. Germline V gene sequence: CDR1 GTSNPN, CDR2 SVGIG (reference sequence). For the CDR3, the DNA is TGTGCCTGGAGTGATCCACCCCGGAACGGGGAGCTGTTTTTT. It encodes CAWSDPPRNGELFF.

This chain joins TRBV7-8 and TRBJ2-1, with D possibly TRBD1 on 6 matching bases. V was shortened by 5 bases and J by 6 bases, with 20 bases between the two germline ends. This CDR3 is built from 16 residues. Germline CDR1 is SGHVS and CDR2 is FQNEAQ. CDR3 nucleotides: TGTGCCAGCAGCCGCCCCGCGCTGGGGGCAGGCAATGAGCAGTTCTTC. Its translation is CASSRPALGAGNEQFF.

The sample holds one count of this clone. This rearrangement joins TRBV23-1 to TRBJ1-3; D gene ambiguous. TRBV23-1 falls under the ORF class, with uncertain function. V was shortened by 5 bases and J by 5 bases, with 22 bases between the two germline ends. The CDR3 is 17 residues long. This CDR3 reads CASSEPGFKPSRNTIYF. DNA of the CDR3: TGCGCCAGCAGTGAACCGGGCTTTAAACCTTCGCGAAACACCATATATTTT.